One sample yielded the 2 T cell receptor beta chains listed below, sequenced in a study of blood T cell repertoires in COVID-19. The method was immunoSEQ multiplex PCR; TCRdb's version includes in-frame clones alone and lacks a portion of them. The sample consists of just over 650,000 clones, over 80% of them appearing once. The sequenced sample consisted of peripheral blood. The receptor source for this set is a woman aged 18-35 years with acute or convalescent COVID-19.

This sequence joins TRBV6-4 and TRBJ2-2, with 9 bases aligning to TRBD1. Trimming took 5 bases from V and 5 from J; bases not matched to a gene: 9. The CDR3 consists of 16 residues. CDR1 and CDR2 (germline): MRHNA, SNTAGT. CDR3 in amino acids: CASSPAPDRGTGELFF. CDR3 nucleotide sequence: TGTGCCAGCAGTCCCGCCCCGGACAGGGGAACCGGGGAGCTGTTTTTT.

The chain combines TRBV2 with TRBJ2-6; D is ambiguous. Between the trimmed V and J ends, which lost 7 bases and 0 bases, there was a span of 13 bases. The germline V gene has CDR1 SNHLY and CDR2 FYNNEI. The CDR3 has 16 amino acids. CDR3 loop: CASIVDSGSGANVLTF. The CDR3 region has the DNA TGTGCCAGCATCGTAGATTCAGGCTCTGGGGCCAACGTCCTGACTTTC.